This T cell receptor (beta chain) originates from a study of T cell clonality in common variable immunodeficiency. Study-level findings and limits: Compared with healthy controls, CVID subjects showed increased TCRbeta clonality, mostly in about a third.

The repertoire was sequenced with immunoSEQ multiplex PCR; TCRdb's copy has only in-frame clones and lacks some. Altogether approximately 40,000 clones were found in the sample, and no singletons occur. The germline CDR1 and CDR2 sequences are DFQATT and SNEGSKA (reference sequence). The V end was cut by 0 bases, the J end by 4 bases, with 9 bases between. The length of the CDR3 is 13 residues. This clone was detected ten times or more. Antigen unknown. The DNA ends 3 residues before the CDR3 does, and the rest of the CDR3 is filled in from the germline J gene. The origin of this receptor is a person aged 18 to 75 in good health. Sample: peripheral blood mononuclear cells. The V and J genes are TRBV20-1 and TRBJ1-2; D unclear. This CDR3 reads CSARDRVSYGYTF. Incomplete CDR3 DNA: TGCAGTGCTAGAGATCGGGTTAGCTATGGC.